The present T cell receptor (beta chain) was sequenced within a study of identical twins. Study results and limitations: Twin-shared out-of-frame alpha sequences showed excess low generation probability. Less excess twin sharing appeared in beta out-of-frame sequences.

The CDR3 totals 16 residues. Germline loops: CDR1 SGDLS, CDR2 YYNGEE. V shed 7 bases, J shed 11 bases, and the junction held 19 bases outside the gene matches. Turning to this clonotype: Its specificity is not known.

cDNA molecules carried unique molecular identifiers, and template switching added a universal primer site. TCRdb recomputed calls from the 5' RACE reads with MiXCR, one row per CDR3 protein. The data show roughly 1.6 million distinct CDR3 sequences, around a third seen once. The V gene is TRBV9, the J gene TRBJ2-3; 10 nucleotides line up with TRBD2. This TCR came from a newborn girl in good health. The specimen was cord blood. CDR3 nucleotides: TGTGCCAGCGGATCAAGCGGGAGGGCCCTTTACAATGAGCAGTATTTT. Residues: CASGSSGRALYNEQYF.